This TCR beta chain was documented in a study of monozygotic twins with inflammatory bowel disease. Overall study findings and caveats: Individual T cell subtypes were not distinguishable. Sharing of clonotypes with others was lower in IBD patients than in healthy twins, and this was especially so with disease activity.

Germline assignment: CDR1 LNHDA and CDR2 SQIVND (reference sequence). This CDR3 region has 15 residues. The authors used roughly 3.5 ug of total RNA per TCR library. UMIs that included a 6-nucleotide sample barcode were added by template switching, which took place during cDNA synthesis. TCRdb reworked the 5' RACE reads into one entry per CDR3 protein, no DNA. The repertoire table contains around 450,000 distinct CDR3 sequences. Points on this clonotype: Its antigen remains unidentified.

This clonotype originated in a human donor with ulcerative colitis or Crohn's disease, or a healthy co-twin of an affected twin (not recorded which). The source material was blood. The V call is TRBV19, the J call TRBJ2-2; without DNA, the TCRdb call of TRBD1 cannot be checked. The CDR3 protein is CASSRQTDNTGELFF.